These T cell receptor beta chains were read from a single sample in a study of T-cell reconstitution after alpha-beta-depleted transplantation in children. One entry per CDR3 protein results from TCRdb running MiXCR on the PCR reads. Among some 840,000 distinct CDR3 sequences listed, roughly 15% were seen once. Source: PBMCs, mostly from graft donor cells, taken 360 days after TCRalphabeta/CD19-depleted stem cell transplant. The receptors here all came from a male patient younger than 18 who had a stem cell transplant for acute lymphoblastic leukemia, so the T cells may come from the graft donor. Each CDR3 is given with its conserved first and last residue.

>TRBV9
CASSVGTSGSAYYSYNEQFF
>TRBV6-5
CASSYPGGPEAFF
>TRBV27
CASSRGQINQPQHF
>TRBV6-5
CASSKPPGEETQYF
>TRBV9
CASSAEGRMNTEAFF
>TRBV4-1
CASSQLAVETQYF
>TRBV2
CASSVIRETQYF
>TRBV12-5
CASGQTGDGRGYTF
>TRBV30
CAWTLAGARGFDETQYF
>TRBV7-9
CASSLDRERIQYF
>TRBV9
CASSVTFSRDRYYEQYF
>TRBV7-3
CASSSPGGRVAGELFF
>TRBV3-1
CASSQEWFTQYF
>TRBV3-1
CASSPGTSDDYEQYF
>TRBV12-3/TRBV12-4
CASSWGHPGEQYF
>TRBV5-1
CASRDRIYNEQFF